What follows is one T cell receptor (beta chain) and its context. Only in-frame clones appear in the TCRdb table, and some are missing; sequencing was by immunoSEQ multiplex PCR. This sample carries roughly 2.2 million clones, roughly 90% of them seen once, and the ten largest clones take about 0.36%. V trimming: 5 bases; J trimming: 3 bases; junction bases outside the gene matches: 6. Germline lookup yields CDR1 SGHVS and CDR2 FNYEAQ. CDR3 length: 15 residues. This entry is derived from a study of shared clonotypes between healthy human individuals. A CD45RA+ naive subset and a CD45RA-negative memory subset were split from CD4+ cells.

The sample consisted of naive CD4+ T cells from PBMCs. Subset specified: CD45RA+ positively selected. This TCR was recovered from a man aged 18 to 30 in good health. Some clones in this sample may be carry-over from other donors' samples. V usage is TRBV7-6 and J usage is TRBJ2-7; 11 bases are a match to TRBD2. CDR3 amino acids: CASSRLAGGFYEQYF. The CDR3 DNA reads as TGTGCCAGCAGCCGATTAGCGGGAGGGTTCTACGAGCAGTACTTC.